This record looks at one T cell receptor beta chain sequence and its context. The target of this receptor is not known. Base-call qualities are not available, and no considerably larger clone is one nucleotide away. The trial excluded patients who had a history of autoimmune disease or who were on systemic immunosuppression. Peripheral blood for TCR sequencing was drawn from every dose cohort at baseline, at cycle 4 day 1 and at cycle 7 day 1. Samples came from an open-label, multicenter, first-in-human phase I dose-escalation trial of ivuxolimab. Adults with locally advanced or metastatic melanoma, renal cell, hepatocellular, or head and neck squamous cell carcinoma were enrolled in the trial. Before TCR sequencing, CD4+ T cells and CD8+ T cells from peripheral blood were sorted into separate populations. Genomic DNA was extracted from sorted cells for sequencing of the TCRbeta CDR3 region. The immunoSEQ Assay was used for sequencing of TCRbeta CDR3 regions. TCRdb holds this immuneACCESS table with in-frame rearrangements only. Some clones are missing; in checked studies, unresolved V genes explain under half, and the rest has no known cause. Present in this sample are approximately 70,000 clones, roughly 87% of which were seen just once. About 5% of the sample is held by the ten biggest clonotypes.

This specimen belongs to a study of OX40 agonist ivuxolimab in advanced cancers. Regarding the study in general: Ivuxolimab was an agonistic, fully human IgG2 monoclonal antibody directed against OX40 (CD134), a costimulatory receptor. Intravenous ivuxolimab was administered to patients every 2 weeks at six dose levels: 0.01, 0.1, 0.3, 1.5, 3 and 10 mg/kg. Of the roughly 51 patients in dose escalation, 19 had hepatocellular carcinoma, some 15 had melanoma, 9 had renal cell carcinoma and 9 had head and neck cancer. In the dose-escalation cohort, approximately 80% of patients were male, and the mean age was 60 years with a range of roughly 23 to 90. Patients were allowed to have had prior anti-PD-1, anti-PD-L1 or anti-CTLA-4 therapy, and about 40% of the dose-escalation patients had been treated with checkpoint inhibitors. Partial responses occurred in three dose-escalation patients, of whom one had hepatocellular carcinoma and two had cutaneous melanoma. Peripheral TCRbeta sequencing aimed to test whether ivuxolimab altered TCR sequence diversity and caused clonal T-cell expansion. The monotherapy dose-escalation portion (N of about 57 patients) of the phase I ivuxolimab trial is reported in the paper. Overall results and qualifications from the work: Low levels of normalized T-cell clonal expansion were also seen in some nonresponding patients. At doses of 0.1 to 3.0 mg/kg, clonal expansion of both CD4+ and CD8+ T cells in blood was seen between baseline and week 6. The antigen specificity of the clonally expanded peripheral T cells was not determined. After ivuxolimab, more expanded clones were found on average in CD8+ T cells than in CD4+ T cells. In the 0.1-3.0 mg/kg groups, partial responders were among the patients with the lowest normalized peripheral clonal expansion, particularly in CD8+ T cells.

The TCR originated in an adult with an advanced solid tumor such as melanoma, head and neck, liver or kidney cancer. The sample here was CD4+ or CD8+ T cells sorted from blood, taken in a trial of the OX40 agonist ivuxolimab.

The bases are TGTGCCAGCAGAAGCGGGGGACTAGCGGTCGGGGAGCTGTTTTTT. Its protein is CASRSGGLAVGELFF. The chain couples TRBV28 to TRBJ2-2; TRBD2 matches 11 bases in the middle. The CDR3 spans 15 residues, from the cysteine through the phenylalanine. The sequence is cut down to CDR3 DNA, 45 bases in frame from base 1. CDR1 and CDR2, per the germline V gene, are MDHEN and SYDVKM. V is trimmed back by 6 bases and J by 7 bases, and the junction contains 7 bases that no gene match accounts for.